What follows are 21 T cell receptor beta chains derived from one specimen sequenced in a study of blood T cell repertoires in COVID-19 (dated by TCRdb to 2018 to 2020). The library relied on the immunoSEQ multiplex PCR assay. TCRdb's version of the immuneACCESS table is confined to in-frame rearrangements and falls short of the full clone set. An unresolved V gene accounts for under half of the shortfall where checked; the remainder is of unknown origin. Counted in this sample were fewer than 250,000 clones; around four fifths of them appeared once. Of the sample, roughly 8.8% is held by the ten largest clones. Specimen: peripheral blood. The receptors were sampled from a woman in her fifties or sixties with acute or convalescent COVID-19.

The V call is TRBV2, the J call TRBJ1-2; a possible D gene is TRBD1 (6 bases). This CDR3 has 13 amino acids. Between the trimmed V and J ends, which lost 8 bases and 2 bases, there was a span of 12 bases. CDR1 and CDR2 (germline): SNHLY, FYNNEI. The CDR3: CASRRGFNYGYTF. The CDR3, as DNA: TGTGCCAGCCGCAGGGGATTCAACTATGGCTACACCTTC.

The chain joins TRBV28 to TRBJ2-7; 10 bases fit TRBD2. The V and J ends lost 4 bases and 3 bases, in that order; junction bases with no gene match: 9. CDR1 and CDR2 (germline): MDHEN, SYDVKM. The CDR3 totals 16 residues. For the CDR3, the DNA is TGTGCCAGCAGTTCACCGCTAGCGGGAGATGTCTACGAGCAGTACTTC. This sequence encodes CASSSPLAGDVYEQYF. Full variable domain (rest looked up from reference TRBV28 and TRBJ2-7): DVKVTQSSRYLVKRTGEKVFLECVQDMDHENMFWYRQDPGLGLRLIYFSYDVKMKEKGDIPEGYSVSREKKERFSLILESASTNQTSMYLCASSSPLAGDVYEQYFGPGTRLTVT.

V and J are TRBV19 and TRBJ2-7; TRBD2 aligns across 9 bases. This CDR3 region has 17 residues. V lost 1 base, J lost 2 bases, and 9 bases stayed unmatched. Germline values: CDR1 LNHDA, CDR2 SQIVND (reference sequence). Here the CDR3 DNA reads TGTGCCAGTAGTATAGCGGACTCTCTAGCGGGACCCTACGAGCAGTACTTC. It specifies CASSIADSLAGPYEQYF.

The J gene is TRBJ1-1, the V gene TRBV3-1 (or the pseudogene TRBV3-2); no clear D gene. Trimming stripped 4 bases from V and 0 bases from J, with 9 bases between. The CDR3 runs to 14 residues. Per the germline V gene, CDR1 is LGHDT and CDR2 is YNNKEL (reference sequence). The CDR3, as DNA: TGTGCCAGCAGCCGGTCCAACTTGAACACTGAAGCTTTCTTT. The encoded protein is CASSRSNLNTEAFF.

The chain is built from TRBV7-2 and TRBJ1-2; 10 bases map to TRBD1. J lost 4 bases, V lost 2 bases, and 4 bases had no gene match. Germline assignment: CDR1 SGHTA and CDR2 FQGNSA. This CDR3 has 15 residues. CDR3 residues: CASSLWTGGSYGYTF. The CDR3 region has the DNA TGTGCCAGCAGCTTATGGACAGGGGGTAGCTATGGCTACACCTTC.

This chain links TRBV28 with TRBJ2-3; weak D call: TRBD1 (6 bases). The CDR3 loop spans 14 amino acids. V gave up 7 bases and J gave up 5 bases, with 16 bases separating them. CDR1 and CDR2 from the germline V gene are MDHEN and SYDVKM. CDR3 loop: CASTDSFIRDTQYF. The CDR3 nucleotides read TGTGCCAGCACGGACAGTTTTATACGAGATACGCAGTATTTT.

The gene calls are TRBV6-1 and TRBJ1-5; unclear D gene. V lost 0 bases and J 4 bases, leaving 7 bases between the germline ends. In germline, CDR1 is MNHNS, CDR2 SASEGT. This CDR3 is built from 14 residues. CDR3 DNA: TGTGCCAGCAGTGAAGCGCGTGCGAATCAGCCCCAGCATTTT. This encodes CASSEARANQPQHF.

A few counts support this clone. This chain connects TRBV7-9 to TRBJ2-7; no clear D. Trimming shortened V by 8 bases and J by 6 bases, and 11 bases separated the two germline ends. The CDR3 is 11 residues long. Looked up from germline, CDR1 is SEHNR and CDR2 is FQNEAQ (reference sequence). CDR3 nucleotides: TGTGCCAGCGTGAGTTCGTCCGAGCAGTACTTC. Translated: CASVSSSEQYF.

The J gene is TRBJ1-1, the V gene TRBV28; D not resolved. Trimming removed 8 bases from V and 8 bases from J, with 12 bases in between. Per the germline V gene, CDR1 is MDHEN and CDR2 is SYDVKM. CDR3 size: 11 residues. In DNA form, the CDR3 reads TGTGCCAGCTACCATCGGGGAGAAGCTTTCTTT. Translated: CASYHRGEAFF.

The rearrangement links TRBV13 to TRBJ2-7, with 7 bases aligning to TRBD1. Germline CDR1 reads PRHDT; CDR2 reads FYEKMQ (reference sequence). The V segment lost 0 bases and the J segment 1 base; nucleotides outside the gene matches: 3. The CDR3 has 15 amino acids. The CDR3 sequence is CASSLGTGQSYEQYF. The CDR3 bases are TGTGCCAGCAGCTTAGGGACAGGGCAGTCCTACGAGCAGTACTTC.

The chain has TRBV2 and TRBJ2-1, with TRBD2 identical over 12 bases. CDR1 is SNHLY and CDR2 is FYNNEI in the germline V gene. The ends lost 2 bases at V and 7 bases at J; junction bases unmatched: 9. This CDR3 comprises 17 residues. The CDR3 DNA reads TGTGCCAGCAGTGAACCTCTAGCGGGAGGGATCTTTAATGAGCAGTTCTTC. As protein: CASSEPLAGGIFNEQFF.

V gene TRBV18 combines with J gene TRBJ2-5, with D tentatively TRBD1 (6 bases). V lost 0 bases to trimming and J lost 2 bases, with 10 bases between them. Germline-derived CDR1 and CDR2 are KGHSH and LQKENI. The CDR3 is 15 amino acids. CDR3 loop: CASSPPTGLQETQYF. The CDR3 region has the DNA TGTGCCAGCTCACCACCAACAGGGTTACAAGAGACCCAGTACTTC.

The chain couples TRBV4-2 to TRBJ2-3, with 7 nucleotides matching TRBD2. The trim removed 0 bases at V and 0 bases at J, leaving 3 bases unmatched. Germline CDR1 LGHNA, CDR2 YNFKEQ. The CDR3 covers 16 residues. CDR3 sequence (DNA): TGTGCCAGCAGCCAAGAGGGCGGGGGAAGCACAGATACGCAGTATTTT. Its protein product is CASSQEGGGSTDTQYF.

CDR3 residues: CASSAGTGDYGYTF. CDR3 DNA: TGTGCCAGCAGTGCCGGGACAGGAGACTATGGCTACACCTTC. The V gene is TRBV6-6, the J gene TRBJ1-2; 8 bases fit TRBD1. CDR3 size: 14 residues. After removal of 5 bases from V and 3 bases from J, the junction contained 5 bases not matched to a gene. In germline, CDR1 is MNHNY, CDR2 SVGAGI (reference sequence).

The chain recombines TRBV5-1 with TRBJ2-1, with 7 bases fitting TRBD2. Germline V gives CDR1 SGHRS, CDR2 YFSETQ. The CDR3 sequence is 16 residues long. J lost 2 bases, V lost 3 bases, and 8 bases had no gene match. The DNA for the CDR3 is TGCGCCAGCAGCTCCGCCGGGGGGAGCGCCTACAATGAGCAGTTCTTC. It specifies CASSSAGGSAYNEQFF.

The rearrangement links TRBV10-1 to TRBJ2-2; possible D gene TRBD1, 6 bases. V was trimmed by 6 bases and J by 4 bases, leaving 15 bases between them. This CDR3 spans 15 amino acids. Looked up from germline, CDR1 is WNHNN and CDR2 is SYGVQD (reference sequence). CDR3 residues: CASSGTPRGTGELFF. CDR3 sequence (DNA): TGCGCCAGCAGCGGGACACCTAGGGGCACCGGGGAGCTGTTTTTT.

To note about this clone: An end of the junction does not agree with germline; a read error may underlie this. J is TRBJ2-1 and V is TRBV5-6; 9 nucleotides agree with TRBD1. CDR3 length equals 14 residues. The germline CDR1 and CDR2 sequences are SGHDT and YYEEEE. In nucleotides, the CDR3 is TGTGCCAGCAGCTTAGGACAGGGGAGTCTCCATCCCATCTTC. Translation gives CASSLGQGSLHPIF. Combining the CDR3 with reference TRBV5-6 and TRBJ2-1 gives the whole variable domain DAGVTQSPTHLIKTRGQQVTLRCSPKSGHDTVSWYQQALGQGPQFIFQYYEEEERQRGNFPDRFSGHQFPNYSSELNVNALLLGDSALYLCASSLGQGSLHPIFGPGTRLTVL.

This clone appeared a single time. CDR3 in amino acids: CASTSGSLNEQYF. CDR3 coding DNA: TGTGCCAGTACTAGCGGGAGTTTAAACGAGCAGTACTTC. This chain joins TRBV6-5 and TRBJ2-7, with 11 bases fitting TRBD2. Looked up from germline, CDR1 is MNHEY and CDR2 is SVGAGI. The CDR3 is 13 amino acids. Losses at the gene ends were 9 bases for V and 5 bases for J; bases not matched to a gene: 6.

The chain uses TRBV13 and TRBJ2-1; 7 nucleotides line up with TRBD1. The CDR3 length is 17 residues. CDR1 and CDR2 (germline): PRHDT, FYEKMQ (reference sequence). Trimming took 3 bases from V and 0 from J; bases not matched to a gene: 8. CDR3 residues: CASSFRQGRGSYNEQFF. CDR3 nucleotide sequence: TGTGCCAGCAGCTTCCGACAGGGTAGGGGCTCCTACAATGAGCAGTTCTTC.

This clone showed up just a few times. CDR3 protein: CASSGTDQPQHF. CDR3 nucleotide sequence: TGTGCCAGCAGTGGGACAGATCAGCCCCAGCATTTT. The V and J genes are TRBV2 and TRBJ1-5; TRBD1 might be the D (6 bases). Germline V gene lookup returns CDR1 SNHLY and CDR2 FYNNEI. Trimming pared 4 bases from V and 5 bases from J, leaving 6 bases between. This CDR3 region has 12 residues.

The chain joins TRBV9 to TRBJ1-2; no firm D call. Germline assignment: CDR1 SGDLS and CDR2 YYNGEE. CDR3 length equals 15 residues. V lost 4 bases and J lost 8, with 21 bases in between. CDR3 DNA: TGTGCCAGCAGCCCCCTCCCGAGTGCGGGGAGAGGCTACACCTTC. The encoded protein is CASSPLPSAGRGYTF.